Below, 23 T cell receptor beta chains from the same sample are listed, as sequenced in a study of regulatory T cells in long-lasting Graves disease. HTBI primers from iRepertoire and Arm-PCR of CDR3 regions yielded the TCR beta libraries. TCRdb called the multiplex PCR reads again in MiXCR, with one record for every CDR3 protein. Among about 470,000 distinct CDR3 sequences listed, about a fifth were seen once. The time point here: persistent/refractory GD, antithyroid drugs over 5 years with positive TRAb. Preparation of the TCR library used RNA extracted from PBMCs. Sequences were derived from peripheral blood mononuclear cells (PBMCs), sampled when the disease was refractory, from a patient treated with antithyroid drugs. The receptors derive from a female donor with Graves disease.

V gene TRBV5-1 combines with J gene TRBJ2-7; perhaps D is TRBD1 or TRBD2 (6 bases each). The CDR3 contains 15 residues. V lost 3 bases to trimming and J lost 1 base, with 14 bases between them. CDR1 is SGHRS, CDR2 YFSETQ, per germline. The CDR3 DNA reads TGCGCCAGCAGCTCCCACGTAGGGGGGTCCTACGAGCAGTACTTC. It yields the protein CASSSHVGGSYEQYF.

The V and J genes are TRBV6-9 and TRBJ2-1; 9 bases map to TRBD2. V trimming: 3 bases; J trimming: 4 bases; junction bases outside the gene matches: 4. CDR1 and CDR2 from the germline V gene are MNHGY and SVAAGI. The CDR3 is 15 amino acids. In nucleotides, the CDR3 is TGTGCCAGCAGTTACTCCCTAGCGGGATACAATGAGCAGTTCTTC. Translated, it gives CASSYSLAGYNEQFF.

This clonotype occurred many times. The chain employs TRBV7-2 and TRBJ1-4, with D possibly being TRBD1 (6 bases). The CDR3 runs 14 residues. Between the trimmed V and J ends, which lost 3 bases and 10 bases, there was a span of 15 bases. In germline, CDR1 is SGHTA, CDR2 FQGNSA. For the CDR3, the DNA is TGTGCCAGCAGCTTCCTGGACAGAGGGGGAAAACTGTTTTTT. As protein: CASSFLDRGGKLFF.

The chain recombines TRBV5-5 with TRBJ1-1; tentative D call: TRBD1 (5 bases). Germline V gene lookup returns CDR1 SGHKS and CDR2 YYEKEE (reference sequence). Trimming took off 4 bases at V and 7 bases at J, with 20 bases between the two ends. The CDR3 runs 15 residues. CDR3 amino acids: CASSRMAGTEIEAFF. CDR3 bases: TGTGCCAGCAGCAGAATGGCCGGGACGGAGATTGAAGCTTTCTTT.

About this clonotype itself: This likely stems from a read error, as it lies one base from a far larger clone. This likely comes from a read error, as the CDR3 has no conserved phenylalanine or tryptophan at its end. The chain joins TRBV6-6 to TRBJ1-2; the D gene is possibly TRBD1 (6 bases). The germline gives CDR1 MNHNY, CDR2 SVGAGI (reference sequence). V was shortened by 0 bases and J by 5 bases, with 22 bases between the two germline ends. The CDR3 sequence is 18 residues long. As DNA, the CDR3 is TGTGCCAGCAGTTACTCGATCAACAGGGAAGCCACTTTGTATGGCTACACCCTC. It yields the protein CASSYSINREATLYGYTL.

At least ten counts were recorded for this clonotype. The rearrangement joins TRBV12-3 or TRBV12-4 to TRBJ1-4; D gene ambiguous. The CDR3 has 14 amino acids. Trimming removed 6 bases at V and 10 bases at J, with 18 bases between. This chain's CDR3 is CASSQVPILGKLFF. The CDR3 DNA sequence: TGTGCCAGCAGCCAGGTCCCTATTCTCGGAAAACTGTTTTTT.

This clonotype was counted many times. The gene calls are TRBV28 and TRBJ2-7, with 10 nucleotides matching TRBD2. The V gene end was trimmed by 4 bases and the J gene end by 4 bases; junction bases not matched to a gene: 10. This CDR3 spans 16 amino acids. Germline V gene sequence: CDR1 MDHEN, CDR2 SYDVKM. CDR3 coding DNA: TGTGCCAGCAGTTCTCCTTGGACTAGCGGTAATTACGAGCAGTACTTC. Its translation is CASSSPWTSGNYEQYF.

The chain employs TRBV5-1 and TRBJ1-6; D unresolved. Germline values: CDR1 SGHRS, CDR2 YFSETQ. Trimming left V 0 bases short and J 7 bases short, with 8 bases between. The CDR3 consists of 14 residues. DNA of the CDR3: TGCGCCAGCAGCTTGGGGAAAGGCAATTCACCCCTCCACTTT. Its translation is CASSLGKGNSPLHF.

This clonotype was counted at least ten times. This chain links TRBV28 with TRBJ2-2, with D perhaps assigned TRBD1 or TRBD2 (6 bases each). The ends were cut back, 2 bases at V and 6 bases at J, with 7 bases in the middle. CDR3 length equals 13 residues. CDR1 MDHEN and CDR2 SYDVKM come from the germline V gene. CDR3 in DNA: TGTGCCAGCAGTTTAGGGGGGCCCGGGGAGCTGTTTTTT. Amino acid sequence: CASSLGGPGELFF.

The chain uses TRBV5-1 and TRBJ1-1; D possibly corresponds to TRBD1 (5 bases). V lost 3 bases to trimming and J lost 4 bases, with 10 bases between them. Germline V gene data show CDR1 as SGHRS and CDR2 as YFSETQ. The CDR3 runs to 13 residues. Here the CDR3 reads CASSWTRGTEAFF. DNA of the CDR3: TGCGCCAGCAGCTGGACGAGGGGCACTGAAGCTTTCTTT.

This clonotype was observed once. Just one base apart from a much larger clone, this may be a read error. The chain uses TRBV28 and TRBJ2-4; D possibly corresponds to TRBD2 (6 bases). Germline values: CDR1 MDHEN, CDR2 SYDVKM. CDR3 length: 19 residues. CDR3 nucleotides: TGTGCCAGCAGTTTCTCTGTTGGGAGGAGGGGCCTAGCCAAAGACATTCAGTACTTC. Translation: CASSFSVGRRGLAKDIQYF.

This clonotype was observed at least ten times. The chain employs TRBV29-1 and TRBJ1-1; D might be TRBD1 (6 bases). Germline CDR1 and CDR2: SQVTM and ANQGSEA. V was cut by 6 bases and J by 9 bases, with 23 bases left in between. The CDR3 runs to 14 residues. CDR3 DNA: TGCAGCGTGGAACAACACGACAAGGGGGGGCAAGCTTTCTTT. Its protein is CSVEQHDKGGQAFF.

This clonotype was counted at least ten times. The rearrangement uses TRBV28 and TRBJ1-5; weak D call: TRBD1 (5 bases). CDR3 length: 14 amino acids. CDR1 and CDR2 (germline): MDHEN, SYDVKM. Between the trimmed V and J ends, which lost 2 bases and 2 bases, there was a span of 7 bases. This chain's CDR3 is CASSLRGGNQPQHF. The CDR3 nucleotides are TGTGCCAGCAGTTTACGAGGGGGCAATCAGCCCCAGCATTTT.

This clonotype appeared many times. V usage is TRBV20-1 and J usage is TRBJ2-5, with 7 bases identical to TRBD2. CDR3 length equals 15 residues. Germline CDR1 and CDR2: DFQATT and SNEGSKA (reference sequence). J was trimmed by 2 bases and V by 6 bases; bases with no gene match: 12. The CDR3 here is CSATPGGGIQETQYF. The CDR3 coding sequence is TGCAGTGCCACGCCGGGGGGAGGCATACAAGAGACCCAGTACTTC.

The sample holds many counts of this clonotype. The CDR3 nucleotides read TGTGCCAGCACCGGACAGGACTCCTACGAGCAGTACTTC. Translating it yields CASTGQDSYEQYF. J is TRBJ2-7 and V is TRBV6-1; TRBD1 matches at 7 bases. This CDR3 region has 13 residues. Trimming cost V 7 bases and J 0 bases; bases outside gene matches: 3. CDR1 and CDR2 from the germline V gene are MNHNS and SASEGT.

This clonotype was seen ten or more times. CDR3 sequence reads: CASRERGTEAFF. CDR3 nucleotide sequence: TGTGCCAGCAGGGAAAGGGGCACTGAAGCTTTCTTT. The genes are TRBV6-1 and TRBJ1-1, with D maybe TRBD1 (5 bases). From germline, CDR1 is MNHNS and CDR2 SASEGT. Deletions cut 6 bases from V and 4 bases from J, with 9 bases between. CDR3 length: 12 residues.

This clonotype has at least ten counts. The rearrangement links TRBV6-1 to TRBJ2-7; D is unclear. The CDR3 consists of 11 residues. Trimming stripped 0 bases from V and 8 bases from J, with 5 bases between. Per germline, CDR1 MNHNS and CDR2 SASEGT. CDR3 coding DNA: TGTGCCAGCAGTGAAGCGGTTCAGCAGTACTTC. This translates into CASSEAVQQYF.

This CDR3 reads CASSYDTQVKTIYF. The CDR3 coding sequence is TGTGCCAGCAGTTACGACACCCAAGTGAAGACCATATATTTT. V is TRBV6-2 or TRBV6-3 and J is TRBJ1-3; no reliable D call. This CDR3 comprises 14 residues. Germline V CDR1 and CDR2: MNHEY, SVGEGT. Trimming pared 2 bases from V and 10 bases from J, leaving 15 bases between.

This clonotype was seen at least ten times. J is TRBJ2-5 and V is TRBV6-2 or TRBV6-3; D remains unclear. The CDR3 totals 15 residues. From germline, CDR1 is MNHEY and CDR2 SVGEGT. With 3 bases removed from V and 1 base from J, the gap between germline ends came to 12 bases. CDR3 in amino acids: CASSYEVGFQETQYF. CDR3 coding DNA: TGTGCCAGCAGTTATGAGGTGGGGTTCCAAGAGACCCAGTACTTC.

The sample holds many counts of this clonotype. The chain uses TRBV27 and TRBJ1-5, with D possibly being TRBD1 (6 bases). This CDR3 has 13 amino acids. Germline V gene sequence: CDR1 MNHEY, CDR2 SMNVEV (reference sequence). V was shortened by 6 bases and J by 9 bases, with 15 bases between the two germline ends. CDR3 loop: CASSHRVDGPQHF. The DNA of the CDR3 is TGTGCCAGCAGCCACAGGGTAGATGGGCCCCAGCATTTT.

This chain connects TRBV19 to TRBJ2-5; TRBD2 agrees at 11 bases. The trim removed 3 bases at V and 0 bases at J, leaving 0 bases unmatched. Germline V gene lookup returns CDR1 LNHDA and CDR2 SQIVND (reference sequence). This CDR3 comprises 15 residues. Here the CDR3 reads CASSMGLADQETQYF. The CDR3 coding sequence is TGTGCCAGTAGTATGGGACTAGCGGACCAAGAGACCCAGTACTTC.

A few counts support this clonotype. The chain combines TRBV5-6 with TRBJ1-6; D remains unclear. Germline lookup yields CDR1 SGHDT and CDR2 YYEEEE. V lost 3 bases to trimming and J lost 8 bases, with 18 bases between them. The CDR3 sequence is 16 residues long. CDR3 bases: TGTGCCAGCAGCTCGGATGGAGGGTGGATGCATTCACCCCTCCACTTT. Translation: CASSSDGGWMHSPLHF.

This clonotype occurred many times. CDR3 residues: CASILWGLSGYTF. CDR3 in DNA: TGTGCCAGCATCCTTTGGGGCCTGAGTGGCTACACCTTC. V and J are TRBV7-2 and TRBJ1-2, with D maybe TRBD1 (5 bases). Trimming stripped 7 bases from V and 7 bases from J, with 16 bases between. Germline CDR1 SGHTA, CDR2 FQGNSA. The CDR3 runs to 13 residues.